This T cell receptor (beta chain) was sequenced in a study of a mutant IDH1 vaccine in newly diagnosed glioma. Study-level information: Treated patients, around 60% male and roughly 40% female, averaged approximately 40 years of age.

CDR3 length: 15 amino acids. The germline gives CDR1 MNHNY, CDR2 SVGAGI (reference sequence). Trimming took off 4 bases at V and 10 bases at J, with 17 bases between the two ends. Here immunoSEQ multiplex PCR was the method, and the copy in TCRdb shows in-frame clones only, minus some. The sample consists of under 65,000 clones, roughly 80% of them appearing once. Time point denoted: baseline, week 1 (first vaccination visit). Stated treatment: pre-vaccination baseline after standard-of-care therapy. The sequencing used PBMCs, collected from a glioma patient treated with radiotherapy, temozolomide or both. The source of this sequence is a young man with glioma. The genes are TRBV6-6 and TRBJ1-6; the D is unclear. The CDR3 loop reads CASSLLHFQDSPLHF. The CDR3 DNA reads TGTGCCAGCAGTTTACTCCATTTTCAGGACTCACCCCTCCACTTT.